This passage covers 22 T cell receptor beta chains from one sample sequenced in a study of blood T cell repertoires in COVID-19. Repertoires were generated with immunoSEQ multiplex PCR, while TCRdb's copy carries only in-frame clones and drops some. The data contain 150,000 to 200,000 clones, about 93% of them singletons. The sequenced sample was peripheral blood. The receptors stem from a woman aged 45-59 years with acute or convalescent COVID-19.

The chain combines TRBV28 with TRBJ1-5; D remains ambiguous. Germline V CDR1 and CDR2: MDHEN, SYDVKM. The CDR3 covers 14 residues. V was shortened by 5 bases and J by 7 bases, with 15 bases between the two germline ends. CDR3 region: CASSPPTRNQPQHF. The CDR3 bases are TGTGCCAGCAGTCCGCCGACAAGAAACCAGCCCCAGCATTTT.

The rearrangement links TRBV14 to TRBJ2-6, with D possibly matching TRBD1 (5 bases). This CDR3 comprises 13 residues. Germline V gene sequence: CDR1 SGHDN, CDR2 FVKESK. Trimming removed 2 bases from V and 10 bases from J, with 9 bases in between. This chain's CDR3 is CASSQQGFNVLTF. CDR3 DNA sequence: TGTGCCAGCAGCCAACAGGGTTTTAACGTCCTGACTTTC.

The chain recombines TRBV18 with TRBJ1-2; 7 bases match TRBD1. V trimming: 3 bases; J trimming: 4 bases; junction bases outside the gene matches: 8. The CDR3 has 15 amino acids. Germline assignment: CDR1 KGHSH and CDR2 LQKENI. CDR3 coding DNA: TGTGCCAGCTCACCTGAGACAGGGCCGGGCTATGGCTACACCTTC. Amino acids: CASSPETGPGYGYTF.

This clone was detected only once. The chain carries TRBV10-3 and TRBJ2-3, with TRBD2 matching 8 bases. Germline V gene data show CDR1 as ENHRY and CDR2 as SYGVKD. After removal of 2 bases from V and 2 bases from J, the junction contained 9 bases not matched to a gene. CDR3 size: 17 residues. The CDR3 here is CAISETGAGVTTDTQYF. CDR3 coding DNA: TGTGCCATCAGTGAGACAGGAGCGGGGGTCACCACAGATACGCAGTATTTT.

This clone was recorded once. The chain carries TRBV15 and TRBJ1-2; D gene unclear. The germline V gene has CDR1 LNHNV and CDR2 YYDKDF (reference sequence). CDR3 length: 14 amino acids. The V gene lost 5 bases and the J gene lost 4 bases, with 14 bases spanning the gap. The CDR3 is CATSPPEGTYGYTF. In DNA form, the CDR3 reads TGTGCCACCAGCCCCCCAGAGGGTACCTATGGCTACACCTTC.

The CDR3 loop reads CASSPDSRGRETQYF. DNA for the CDR3: TGTGCCAGCAGCCCCGATTCAAGAGGGCGCGAGACCCAGTACTTC. The rearrangement uses TRBV6-5 and TRBJ2-5; TRBD2 might be the D (5 bases). There are 15 residues in the CDR3. Germline V gene data show CDR1 as MNHEY and CDR2 as SVGAGI. Trimming stripped 6 bases from V and 5 bases from J, with 19 bases between.

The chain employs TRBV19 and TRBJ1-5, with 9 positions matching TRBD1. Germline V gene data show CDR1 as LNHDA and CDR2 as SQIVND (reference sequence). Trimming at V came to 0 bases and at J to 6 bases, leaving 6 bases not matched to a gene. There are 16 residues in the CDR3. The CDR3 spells CASSIEGGTGSQPQHF. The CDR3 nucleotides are TGTGCCAGTAGTATAGAGGGCGGGACAGGGTCTCAGCCCCAGCATTTT.

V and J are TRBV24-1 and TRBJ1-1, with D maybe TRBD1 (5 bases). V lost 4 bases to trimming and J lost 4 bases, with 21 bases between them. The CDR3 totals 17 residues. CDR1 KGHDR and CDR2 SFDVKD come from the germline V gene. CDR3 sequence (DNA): TGTGCCACCAGTGACCCCGATCGCGGGGACGGGATCACTGAAGCTTTCTTT. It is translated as CATSDPDRGDGITEAFF.

CDR3: CASSMINGVGQPQHF. Here the CDR3 DNA reads TGTGCCAGTAGTATGATAAATGGCGTGGGCCAGCCCCAGCATTTT. The chain combines TRBV19 with TRBJ1-5; D unclear. With 3 bases removed from V and 7 bases from J, the gap between germline ends came to 16 bases. The CDR3 covers 15 residues. Looked up from germline, CDR1 is LNHDA and CDR2 is SQIVND (reference sequence).

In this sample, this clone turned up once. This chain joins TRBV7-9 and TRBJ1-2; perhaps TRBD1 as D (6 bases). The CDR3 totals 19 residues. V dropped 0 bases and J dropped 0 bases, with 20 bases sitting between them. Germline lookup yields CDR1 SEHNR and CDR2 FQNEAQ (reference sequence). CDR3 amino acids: CASSLADVRGQLANYGYTF. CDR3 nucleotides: TGTGCCAGCAGCTTAGCCGACGTTAGAGGACAGCTAGCTAACTATGGCTACACCTTC.

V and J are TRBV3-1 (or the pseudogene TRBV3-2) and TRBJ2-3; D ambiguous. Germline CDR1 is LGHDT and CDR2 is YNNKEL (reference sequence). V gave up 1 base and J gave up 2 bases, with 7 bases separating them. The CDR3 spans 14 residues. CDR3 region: CASSQGQFTDTQYF. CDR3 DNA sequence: TGTGCCAGCAGCCAAGGTCAGTTCACAGATACGCAGTATTTT.

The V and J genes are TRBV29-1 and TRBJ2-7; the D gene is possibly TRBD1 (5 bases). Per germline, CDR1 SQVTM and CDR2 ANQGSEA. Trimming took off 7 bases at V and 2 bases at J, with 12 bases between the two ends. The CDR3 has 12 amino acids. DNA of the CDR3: TGCAGCGCTCTGACAGATCCCTACGAGCAGTACTTC. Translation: CSALTDPYEQYF.

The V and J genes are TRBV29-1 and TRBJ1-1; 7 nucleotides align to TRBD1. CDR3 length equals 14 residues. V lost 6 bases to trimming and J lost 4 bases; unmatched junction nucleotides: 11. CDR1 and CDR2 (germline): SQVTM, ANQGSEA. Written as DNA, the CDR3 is TGCAGCGTAACCCGGATCAGGGGGAGCACTGAAGCTTTCTTT. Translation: CSVTRIRGSTEAFF. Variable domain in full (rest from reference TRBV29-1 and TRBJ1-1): SAVISQKPSRDICQRGTSLTIQCQVDSQVTMMFWYRQQPGQSLTLIATANQGSEATYESGFVIDKFPISRPNLTFSTLTVSNMSPEDSSIYLCSVTRIRGSTEAFFGQGTRLTVV.

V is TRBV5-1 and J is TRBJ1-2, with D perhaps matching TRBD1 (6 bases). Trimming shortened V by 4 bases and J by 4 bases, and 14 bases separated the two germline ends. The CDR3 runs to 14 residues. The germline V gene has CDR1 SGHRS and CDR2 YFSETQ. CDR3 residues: CASSPPTGFYGYTF. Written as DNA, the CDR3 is TGCGCCAGCAGCCCACCCACAGGGTTCTATGGCTACACCTTC.

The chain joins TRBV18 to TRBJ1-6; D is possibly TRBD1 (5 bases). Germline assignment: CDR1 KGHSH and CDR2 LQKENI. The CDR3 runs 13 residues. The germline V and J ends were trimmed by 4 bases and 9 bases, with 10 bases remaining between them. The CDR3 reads CASSQGYGSPLHF. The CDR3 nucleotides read TGTGCCAGCTCACAGGGGTATGGTTCACCCCTCCACTTT.

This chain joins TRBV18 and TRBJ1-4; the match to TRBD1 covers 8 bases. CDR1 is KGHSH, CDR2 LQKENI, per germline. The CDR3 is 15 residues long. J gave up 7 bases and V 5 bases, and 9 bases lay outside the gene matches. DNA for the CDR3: TGTGCCAGCTCAGCCGGACAGGGCTCTAGTGAAAAACTGTTTTTT. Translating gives CASSAGQGSSEKLFF.

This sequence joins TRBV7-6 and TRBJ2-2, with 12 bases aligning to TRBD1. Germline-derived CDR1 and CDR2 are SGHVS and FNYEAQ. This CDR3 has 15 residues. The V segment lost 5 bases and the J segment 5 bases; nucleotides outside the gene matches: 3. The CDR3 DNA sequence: TGTGCCAGCAGCCCGGGACAGGGGGCAACCGGGGAGCTGTTTTTT. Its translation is CASSPGQGATGELFF.

The CDR3 sequence: CASNTGQGASQPQHF. DNA for the CDR3: TGTGCCAGCAATACGGGACAGGGGGCGTCTCAGCCCCAGCATTTT. The chain couples TRBV6-5 to TRBJ1-5, with 12 nucleotides matching TRBD1. Germline V gene lookup returns CDR1 MNHEY and CDR2 SVGAGI. The CDR3 is 15 amino acids. V was pared by 7 bases and J by 6 bases, with 7 bases of the junction left unmatched.

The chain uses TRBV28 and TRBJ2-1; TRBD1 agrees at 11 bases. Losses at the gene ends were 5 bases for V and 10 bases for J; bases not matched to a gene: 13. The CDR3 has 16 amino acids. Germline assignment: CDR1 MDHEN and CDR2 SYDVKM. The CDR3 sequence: CASSPPTGQGVREQFF. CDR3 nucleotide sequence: TGTGCCAGCAGTCCACCCACGGGACAGGGGGTTAGGGAGCAGTTCTTC.

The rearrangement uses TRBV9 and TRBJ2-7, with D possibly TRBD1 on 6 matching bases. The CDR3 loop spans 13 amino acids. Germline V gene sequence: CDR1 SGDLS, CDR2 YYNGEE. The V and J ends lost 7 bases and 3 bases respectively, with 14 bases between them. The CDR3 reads CASGAGDRYEQYF. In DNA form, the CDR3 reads TGTGCCAGCGGGGCAGGGGATCGCTACGAGCAGTACTTC.

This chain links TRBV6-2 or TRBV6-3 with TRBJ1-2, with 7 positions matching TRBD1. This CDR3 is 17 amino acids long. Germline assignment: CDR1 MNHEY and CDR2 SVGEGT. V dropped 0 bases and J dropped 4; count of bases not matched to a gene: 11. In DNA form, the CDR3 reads TGTGCCAGCAGTTACTCCCTCCGGACAGGTTCGGGCTATGGCTACACCTTC. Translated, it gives CASSYSLRTGSGYGYTF.

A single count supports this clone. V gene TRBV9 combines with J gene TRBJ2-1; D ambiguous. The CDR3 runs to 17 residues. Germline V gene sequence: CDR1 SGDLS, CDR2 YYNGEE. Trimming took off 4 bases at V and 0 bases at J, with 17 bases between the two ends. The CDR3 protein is CASSPEAAPSSYNEQFF. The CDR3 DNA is TGTGCCAGCAGCCCAGAGGCGGCGCCGAGCTCCTACAATGAGCAGTTCTTC.